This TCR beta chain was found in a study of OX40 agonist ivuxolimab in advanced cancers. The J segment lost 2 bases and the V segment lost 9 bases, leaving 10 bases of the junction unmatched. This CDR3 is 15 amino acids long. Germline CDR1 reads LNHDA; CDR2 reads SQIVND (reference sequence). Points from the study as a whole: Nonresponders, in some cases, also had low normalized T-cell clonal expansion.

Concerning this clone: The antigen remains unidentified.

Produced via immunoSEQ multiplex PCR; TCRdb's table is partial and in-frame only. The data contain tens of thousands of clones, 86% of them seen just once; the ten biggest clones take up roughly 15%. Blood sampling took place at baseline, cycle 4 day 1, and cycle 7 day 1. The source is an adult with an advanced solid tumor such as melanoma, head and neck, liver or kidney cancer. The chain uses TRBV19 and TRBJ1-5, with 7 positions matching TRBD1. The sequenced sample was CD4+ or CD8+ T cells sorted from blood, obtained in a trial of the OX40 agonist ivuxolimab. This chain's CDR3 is CASRTQGSGNQPQHF. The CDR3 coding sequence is TGTGCCAGCCGTACACAGGGGAGCGGCAATCAGCCCCAGCATTTT.